These T cell receptor beta chains were read from a single sample in a study of identical twins. TCRdb independently ran MiXCR on the 5' RACE reads; one entry per CDR3 protein. The table lists under 900,000 distinct CDR3 sequences, around 12% of them singletons. This same sample was also part of a study on yellow fever vaccine responses in identical twins.

Sequences were obtained from PBMCs. The receptor set was obtained from a woman aged 18-30 years in good health. CDR3s include the opening cysteine and the closing phenylalanine or tryptophan. Each record gives: CDR3 DNA, CDR3 protein, D gene, clone size, J gene, V gene. The D gene is left open where the match is weak. Part of the rows lack a size; the others show once, few, many or a class for expanded clones.

TGTGCCAGCACGCCGGGGCTCTCTGGAAACACCATATATTTT | CASTPGLSGNTIYF | - | many | TRBJ1-3 | TRBV6-1
TGTGCCAGCAGTTTATCTGTGGGTCAGAGGAGAAACATTCAGTACTTC | CASSLSVGQRRNIQYF | - | few | TRBJ2-4 | TRBV28
TGTGCCAGCAGAGCCGACAGCATTGAAGCTTTCTTT | CASRADSIEAFF | - | few | TRBJ1-1 | TRBV25-1
TGTGCCAGCAACCCCAGGGGTCAGCCCCAGCATTTT | CASNPRGQPQHF | - | few | TRBJ1-5 | TRBV6-2/TRBV6-3
TGTGCCAGCAGTTTAAGAGTAGGGGGGCGTAGCAATCAGCCCCAGCATTTT | CASSLRVGGRSNQPQHF | - | many | TRBJ1-5 | TRBV12-3/TRBV12-4
TGTGCCAGCAGTCACACCCCAGGGGGCTATGGCTACACCTTC | CASSHTPGGYGYTF | TRBD1 | few | TRBJ1-2 | TRBV12-3/TRBV12-4
TGTGCCACCATGGATAGTGTTGAGCAGTTCTTC | CATMDSVEQFF | - | few | TRBJ2-1 | TRBV10-3
TGTGCCAGCAGTTATTCGGCCAGATTAACCACAGATACGCAGTATTTT | CASSYSARLTTDTQYF | - | many | TRBJ2-3 | TRBV6-2/TRBV6-3
TGTGCCAGCAGCTTTCCTCGATACAATGAGCAGTTCTTC | CASSFPRYNEQFF | - | - | TRBJ2-1 | TRBV7-9
TGTGCCACCCGTAGAAGTCAGGTGGCTTTCTTT | CATRRSQVAFF | - | - | TRBJ1-1 | TRBV12-3/TRBV12-4
TGTGCCAGCAGGACAGGGGCCGGAAAACTGTTTTTT | CASRTGAGKLFF | TRBD1 | - | TRBJ1-4 | TRBV12-3/TRBV12-4
TGTGCCACCAGTGAGGCCCTAGCGGGAAAGACGTATTTT | CATSEALAGKTYF | TRBD2 | - | TRBJ2-3 | TRBV24-1
TGTGCCAGCAGTTTAAGCGGGGTGCCCTACGAGCAGTACTTC | CASSLSGVPYEQYF | TRBD2 | - | TRBJ2-7 | TRBV27
TGTGCCAGCAGTCTGCTATGGGGCGCCGATCGTGTGGAGCTGTTTTTT | CASSLLWGADRVELFF | - | many | TRBJ2-2 | TRBV28
TGTGCCAGCAGCTTAGCTAGGACACCGAACACCGGGGTGCTGTTTTTT | CASSLARTPNTGVLFF | - | - | TRBJ2-2 | TRBV7-9
TGCAGTGCTAGTCACCGGGACAGAAGCCAGCCGAACACCGGGGAGCTGTTTTTT | CSASHRDRSQPNTGELFF | TRBD1 | few | TRBJ2-2 | TRBV20-1